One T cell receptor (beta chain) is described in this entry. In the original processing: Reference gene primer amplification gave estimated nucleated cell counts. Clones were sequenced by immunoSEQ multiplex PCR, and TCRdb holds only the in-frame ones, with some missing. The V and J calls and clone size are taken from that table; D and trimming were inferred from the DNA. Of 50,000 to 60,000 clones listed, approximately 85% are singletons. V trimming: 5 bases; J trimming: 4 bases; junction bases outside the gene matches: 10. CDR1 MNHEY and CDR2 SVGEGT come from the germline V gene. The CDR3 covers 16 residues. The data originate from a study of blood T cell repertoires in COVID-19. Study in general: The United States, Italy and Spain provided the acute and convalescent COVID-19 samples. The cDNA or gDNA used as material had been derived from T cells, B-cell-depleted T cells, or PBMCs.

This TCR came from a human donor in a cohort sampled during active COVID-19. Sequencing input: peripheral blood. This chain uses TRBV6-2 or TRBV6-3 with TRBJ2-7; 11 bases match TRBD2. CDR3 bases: TGTGCCAGCAGTCCACGACTAGCGGGAAGGAAGTACGAGCAGTACTTC. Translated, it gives CASSPRLAGRKYEQYF.